Sequencing of this T cell receptor (beta chain) was carried out in a study of T cells after yellow fever vaccination. Production of TCR cDNA was by 5'RACE template switching, which also added a universal primer site and UMIs. TCRdb re-called the 5' RACE reads through MiXCR, storing one row per CDR3 protein. The sample includes 150,000 to 200,000 distinct CDR3 sequences, roughly 9.6% of them seen just once. The CDR3 covers 16 residues. V was pared by 0 bases and J by 4 bases, with 6 bases of the junction left unmatched. From germline, CDR1 is LGHNA and CDR2 YSLEER. The chain links TRBV4-3 to TRBJ2-1; 7 bases agree with TRBD2. The clonotype was recovered from a young man who received the YFV17D yellow fever vaccine. The sequencing here drew on CD8+ T cells sorted from PBMCs, taken 15 days after the yellow fever booster vaccination. The CDR3 coding sequence is TGCGCCAGCAGCCAAGATCTGCTAGCGGAGTACAATGAGCAGTTCTTC. As protein: CASSQDLLAEYNEQFF.